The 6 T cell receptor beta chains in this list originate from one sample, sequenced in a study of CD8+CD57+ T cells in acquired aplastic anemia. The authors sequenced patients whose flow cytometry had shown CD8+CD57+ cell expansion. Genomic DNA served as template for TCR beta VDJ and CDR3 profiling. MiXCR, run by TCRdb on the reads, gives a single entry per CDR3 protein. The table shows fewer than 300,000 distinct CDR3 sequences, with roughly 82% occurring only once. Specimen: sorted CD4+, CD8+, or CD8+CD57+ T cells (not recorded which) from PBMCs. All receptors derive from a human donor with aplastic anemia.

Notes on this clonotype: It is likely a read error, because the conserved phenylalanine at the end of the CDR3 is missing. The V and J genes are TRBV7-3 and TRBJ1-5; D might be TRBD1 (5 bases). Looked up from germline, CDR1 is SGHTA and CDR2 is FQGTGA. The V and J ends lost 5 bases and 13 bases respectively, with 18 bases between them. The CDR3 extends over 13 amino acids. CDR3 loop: CASSPRGTQGQHH. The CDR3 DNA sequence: TGTGCCAGCAGCCCTAGAGGGACTCAGGGACAGCATCAT.

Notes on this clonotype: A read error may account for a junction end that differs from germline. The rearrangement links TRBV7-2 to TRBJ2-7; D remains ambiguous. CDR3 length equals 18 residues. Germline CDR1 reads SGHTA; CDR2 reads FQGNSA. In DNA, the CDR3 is TGTGCCAGCAGCTTACCGCGAGGTCCCGATACGCAGTATTACGGGCAGTACTTC. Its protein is CASSLPRGPDTQYYGQYF.

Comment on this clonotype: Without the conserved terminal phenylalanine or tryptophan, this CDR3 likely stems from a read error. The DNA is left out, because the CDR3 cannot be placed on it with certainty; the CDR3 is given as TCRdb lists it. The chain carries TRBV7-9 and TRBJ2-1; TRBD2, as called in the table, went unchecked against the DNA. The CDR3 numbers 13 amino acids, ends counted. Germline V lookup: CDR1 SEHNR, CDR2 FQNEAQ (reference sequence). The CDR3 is CAGRDGRNTQYFC.

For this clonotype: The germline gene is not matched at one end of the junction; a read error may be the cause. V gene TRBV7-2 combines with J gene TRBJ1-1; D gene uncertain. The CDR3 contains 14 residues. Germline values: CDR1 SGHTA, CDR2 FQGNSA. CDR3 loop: CASSYYGLGYEEYF. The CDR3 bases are TGCGCCAGCAGCTATTACGGCTTGGGGTACGAGGAGTACTTT.

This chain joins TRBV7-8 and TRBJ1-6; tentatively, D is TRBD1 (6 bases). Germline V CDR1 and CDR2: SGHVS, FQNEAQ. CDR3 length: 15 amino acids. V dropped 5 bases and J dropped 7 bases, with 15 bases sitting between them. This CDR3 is CASSLRDKDNSPLHF. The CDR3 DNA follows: TGTGCCAGCAGCCTCCGGGACAAAGACAATTCACCCCTCCACTTT.

CDR3 bases: TGCGCCAGCAGCTTGCAGGTGCGGGATAGCTCCTACGAGCAGTACTTC. Encoded protein: CASSLQVRDSSYEQYF. The chain joins TRBV5-1 to TRBJ2-7; D is possibly TRBD2 (6 bases). Trimming removed 1 base from V and 0 bases from J, with 14 bases in between. Germline-derived CDR1 and CDR2 are SGHRS and YFSETQ. This CDR3 spans 16 amino acids.